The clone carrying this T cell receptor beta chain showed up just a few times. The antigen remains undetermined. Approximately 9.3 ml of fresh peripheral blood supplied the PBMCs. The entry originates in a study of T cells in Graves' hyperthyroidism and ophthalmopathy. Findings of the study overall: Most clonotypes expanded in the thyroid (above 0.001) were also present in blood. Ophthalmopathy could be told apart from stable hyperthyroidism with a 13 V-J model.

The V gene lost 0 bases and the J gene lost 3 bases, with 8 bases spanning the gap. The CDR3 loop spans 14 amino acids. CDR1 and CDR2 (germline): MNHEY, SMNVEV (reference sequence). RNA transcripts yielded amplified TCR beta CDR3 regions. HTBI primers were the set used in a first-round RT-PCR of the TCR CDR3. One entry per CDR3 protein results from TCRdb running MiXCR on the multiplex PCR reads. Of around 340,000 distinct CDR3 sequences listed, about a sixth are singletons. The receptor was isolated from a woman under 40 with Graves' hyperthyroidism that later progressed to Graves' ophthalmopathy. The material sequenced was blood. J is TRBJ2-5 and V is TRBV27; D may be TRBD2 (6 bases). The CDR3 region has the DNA TGTGCCAGCAGTTTATCCGGGGAGGAAGAGACCCAGTACTTC. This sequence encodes CASSLSGEEETQYF.